This TCR beta chain was captured by sequencing in a study of CXCR3-negative and CXCR3-positive naive CD8 T cells. Whole-study results and caveats: Naive cells positive for CXCR3 carried more hydrophobic TRB CDR3s than CXCR3-negative ones.

The TRB cDNA libraries were prepared by 5' RACE with UMI labels. Following a re-call of the 5' RACE reads, TCRdb has one entry per CDR3 protein and lacks DNA. There are roughly 130,000 distinct CDR3 sequences in the sample, with about 0.61% held by the top ten. A remark on this clonotype: What it recognizes is unknown.

This CDR3 is built from 12 residues. Per the germline V gene, CDR1 is MNHEY and CDR2 is SVGEGT. The rearrangement joins TRBV6-2 or TRBV6-3 to TRBJ1-5. The clonotype originates from a human donor in good health. Some clones in this sample may be carry-over from other donors' samples. Sequenced sample: naive CXCR3+ CD8+ T cells from blood. Regarding subset: CD45RO-CCR7+CD27+CD95- naive CD8+ T cells expressing CXCR3 (TNR3+). The CDR3: CASSYLDQPQHF.